The next 20 T cell receptor beta chains were all read from a single sample in a study of T cells in Graves' hyperthyroidism and ophthalmopathy. TCR beta CDR3 region amplification was performed from RNA transcripts. When the TCR CDR3 underwent first-round RT-PCR, the HTBI primer set was used. TCRdb recomputed calls from the multiplex PCR reads with MiXCR, one row per CDR3 protein. This sample has some 270,000 distinct CDR3 sequences, with roughly 15% found just once. Sequencing was performed on blood. The receptors here all came from a woman younger than 45 with Graves' hyperthyroidism that later progressed to Graves' ophthalmopathy.

This clonotype has just a few counts. The V gene is TRBV27, the J gene TRBJ2-1, with 7 bases fitting TRBD1. The CDR3 totals 12 residues. Per germline, CDR1 MNHEY and CDR2 SMNVEV (reference sequence). The ends lost 8 bases at V and 7 bases at J; junction bases unmatched: 5. The CDR3 protein is CASGQVGNEQFF. In DNA, the CDR3 is TGTGCCAGCGGACAGGTCGGGAATGAGCAGTTCTTC.

The V gene is TRBV5-1, the J gene TRBJ2-3; the match to TRBD1 covers 8 bases. Trimming cost V 1 base and J 3 bases; bases outside gene matches: 10. Germline values: CDR1 SGHRS, CDR2 YFSETQ. The CDR3 runs 17 residues. The CDR3 sequence: CASSLRPGQGGTDTQYF. The CDR3, as DNA: TGCGCCAGCAGCTTGCGGCCTGGACAGGGAGGTACAGATACGCAGTATTTT.

This clonotype occurred a few times. The chain joins TRBV19 to TRBJ2-4; weak D call: TRBD1 (6 bases). The CDR3 runs to 16 residues. The germline CDR1 and CDR2 sequences are LNHDA and SQIVND (reference sequence). Trimming took off 2 bases at V and 7 bases at J, with 18 bases between the two ends. In DNA, the CDR3 is TGTGCCAGTAGTATACTTGAGAGGGGGTACGAGAACATTCAGTACTTC. It translates to CASSILERGYENIQYF.

This clonotype was recorded at least ten times. This chain connects TRBV7-2 to TRBJ1-2; maybe TRBD1 (6 bases). CDR3 length: 13 amino acids. The germline CDR1 and CDR2 sequences are SGHTA and FQGNSA. Trimming removed 5 bases from V and 6 bases from J, with 13 bases in between. The CDR3 protein is CASSHGTRDGYTF. Written as DNA, the CDR3 is TGTGCCAGCAGCCACGGGACAAGGGATGGCTACACCTTC. Full variable domain (outside the CDR3, taken from reference TRBV7-2 and TRBJ1-2): GAGVSQSPSNKVTEKGKDVELRCDPISGHTALYWYRQSLGQGLEFLIYFQGNSAPDKSGLPSDRFSAERTGGSVSTLTIQRTQQEDSAVYLCASSHGTRDGYTFGSGTRLTVV.

This clonotype showed up many times. This CDR3 is CASSLGVDYEQYF. As DNA, the CDR3 is TGTGCCAGCAGCTTGGGGGTTGACTACGAGCAGTACTTC. This chain joins TRBV7-8 and TRBJ2-7, with D possibly called TRBD1 or TRBD2 (5 bases each). V lost 3 bases, J lost 3 bases, and 9 bases lay in between. Germline-derived CDR1 and CDR2 are SGHVS and FQNEAQ. This CDR3 spans 13 amino acids.

This clonotype was counted ten times or more. The chain has TRBV13 and TRBJ1-6; D remains ambiguous. From germline, CDR1 is PRHDT and CDR2 FYEKMQ (reference sequence). CDR3 length equals 12 residues. Between the trimmed V and J ends, which lost 5 bases and 7 bases, there was a span of 6 bases. The CDR3 reads CASSGRNSPLHF. The CDR3 DNA reads as TGTGCCAGCAGCGGGCGGAATTCACCCCTCCACTTT.

A note on this clonotype: A much larger clone lies a single base off, so this may be a read error. The gene calls are TRBV5-6 and TRBJ2-1, with no clear D. The CDR3 is 14 residues long. Per germline, CDR1 SGHDT and CDR2 YYEEEE. CDR3 in amino acids: CASTALSSYNEHFF. The CDR3 region has the DNA TGTGCCAGCACTGCGCTGAGCTCCTACAATGAGCATTTCTTC.

This clonotype was detected many times. V usage is TRBV3-1 and J usage is TRBJ2-5; a possible D gene is TRBD1 (6 bases). The V gene's germline CDR1 is LGHDT and CDR2 YNNKEL (reference sequence). The length of the CDR3 is 14 residues. Trimming pared 4 bases from V and 9 bases from J, leaving 18 bases between. CDR3 nucleotide sequence: TGTGCCAGCAGCCCGGACAGTGCTGCTGGACCCCAGTACTTC. Translating it yields CASSPDSAAGPQYF.

At least ten counts were recorded for this clonotype. The chain is built from TRBV14 and TRBJ2-7, with D possibly matching TRBD1 (5 bases). CDR3 length: 13 amino acids. The V end was cut by 5 bases, the J end by 7 bases, with 15 bases between. CDR1 is SGHDN, CDR2 FVKESK, per germline. The chain's CDR3 is CASSYGHSEEQYF. In DNA, the CDR3 is TGTGCCAGCAGCTACGGACACTCTGAGGAGCAGTACTTC.

The chain uses TRBV9 and TRBJ2-3, with 10 nucleotides matching TRBD2. The CDR3 extends over 15 amino acids. V lost 3 bases, J lost 5 bases, and 6 bases stayed unmatched. The germline V gene encodes CDR1 SGDLS and CDR2 YYNGEE. The CDR3 region is CASSASGRDVDTQYF. The CDR3 DNA follows: TGTGCCAGCAGCGCTAGCGGGAGAGATGTAGATACGCAGTATTTT.

This clonotype was seen at least ten times. This chain uses TRBV10-3 with TRBJ2-7; TRBD2 matches at 10 bases. J was trimmed by 2 bases and V by 3 bases; bases with no gene match: 4. From germline, CDR1 is ENHRY and CDR2 SYGVKD. The CDR3 extends over 15 amino acids. In DNA form, the CDR3 reads TGTGCCATCAGTGAAACTAGCGGGGACACCTACGAGCAGTACTTC. Translating gives CAISETSGDTYEQYF.

This clonotype appeared many times. This chain uses TRBV3-1 with TRBJ2-5; the D gene is possibly TRBD2 (5 bases). Trimming took 4 bases from V and 0 from J, leaving 15 bases between them. Germline values: CDR1 LGHDT, CDR2 YNNKEL (reference sequence). This CDR3 has 16 amino acids. The CDR3 is CASSRAPTDYQETQYF. The CDR3 DNA reads TGTGCCAGCAGCCGGGCTCCGACGGACTACCAAGAGACCCAGTACTTC.

The table lists this clonotype with many counts. The chain carries TRBV4-2 and TRBJ2-1; D unclear. The CDR3 spans 17 residues. From germline, CDR1 is LGHNA and CDR2 YNFKEQ. V shed 0 bases and J shed 2 bases, with 14 bases lying between them. This chain's CDR3 is CASSQDLALTPYNEQFF. Here the CDR3 DNA reads TGTGCCAGCAGCCAAGATCTGGCCCTTACCCCCTACAATGAGCAGTTCTTC.

Many counts were recorded for this clonotype. This chain connects TRBV30 to TRBJ1-1; D not resolved. CDR3 length: 13 amino acids. Germline V lookup: CDR1 GTSNPN, CDR2 SVGIG (reference sequence). With 1 base removed from V and 3 bases from J, the gap between germline ends came to 9 bases. CDR3 sequence (DNA): TGTGCCTGGAGTGCGGCAGAATACACTGAAGCTTTCTTT. Translating gives CAWSAAEYTEAFF.

This clonotype was found many times. The V call is TRBV6-2 or TRBV6-3, the J call TRBJ1-2; 8 nucleotides line up with TRBD1. Germline trimming cut 7 bases from V and 4 bases from J; bases unmatched to any gene: 5. The CDR3 runs to 13 residues. Germline V gene data show CDR1 as MNHEY and CDR2 as SVGEGT. CDR3 DNA: TGTGCCAGCAAACGGACAGGGAGCTATGGCTACACCTTC. Protein: CASKRTGSYGYTF.

This clonotype was detected many times. This chain uses TRBV24-1 with TRBJ2-5, with D possibly being TRBD1 (5 bases). Per germline, CDR1 KGHDR and CDR2 SFDVKD. Trimming took off 4 bases at V and 2 bases at J, with 16 bases between the two ends. The CDR3 is 16 amino acids. The CDR3 DNA sequence: TGTGCCACCAGTGAGGGCTTTGGGGCAACTCAAGAGACCCAGTACTTC. This encodes CATSEGFGATQETQYF.

This chain links TRBV19 with TRBJ2-2; D unresolved. The CDR3 runs to 14 residues. V was trimmed by 7 bases and J by 3 bases, leaving 12 bases between them. Germline V gives CDR1 LNHDA, CDR2 SQIVND (reference sequence). The CDR3 DNA is TGTGCCAGTAACGATTGGGATGACACCGGGGAGCTGTTTTTT. This sequence encodes CASNDWDDTGELFF.

The table lists this clonotype with a few counts. This rearrangement joins TRBV7-2 to TRBJ2-6; no clear D. Germline-derived CDR1 and CDR2 are SGHTA and FQGNSA. The CDR3 length is 14 residues. Between the trimmed V and J ends, which lost 5 bases and 4 bases, there was a span of 9 bases. The CDR3 region has the DNA TGTGCCAGCAGCCCGGGCACCGGGGCCAACGTCCTGACTTTC. It codes for CASSPGTGANVLTF.

The chain uses TRBV6-2 or TRBV6-3 and TRBJ1-5, with D maybe TRBD1 (6 bases). The V and J ends lost 0 bases and 12 bases respectively, with 18 bases between them. Germline V gives CDR1 MNHEY, CDR2 SVGEGT. The CDR3 covers 15 residues. CDR3 sequence: CASSYSAARGQNQHF. The CDR3 region has the DNA TGTGCCAGCAGTTACTCCGCGGCTCGGGGGCAGAACCAGCATTTT.

This sequence joins TRBV28 and TRBJ2-3; D gene uncertain. The V end lost 5 bases, the J end lost 5 bases, and 14 bases lay between the germline ends. There are 14 residues in the CDR3. The germline CDR1 and CDR2 sequences are MDHEN and SYDVKM. CDR3 sequence reads: CASSDPQPEDTQYF. The CDR3 DNA is TGTGCCAGCAGTGACCCCCAGCCAGAAGATACGCAGTATTTT.